Here is one T cell receptor beta chain with its context. Its specificity is unknown. This sample stems from a study of beta chain features in type 1 diabetes. Per germline, CDR1 SQVTM and CDR2 ANQGSEA. V was pared by 3 bases and J by 4 bases, with 7 bases between. CDR3 length: 12 amino acids. Whole-study results and caveats: Moderately but significantly shorter TCRB CDR3s were found in Type 1 diabetes patients in all four CD4+ subsets.

All of the isolated RNA was reverse transcribed, so expressed TCRB transcripts were sequenced. Sequencing used immunoSEQ multiplex PCR; TCRdb keeps in-frame clones, though not all of them. Counted here are 640,000 or so clones, more than 12% occurring once; the ten biggest clones make up roughly 0.04%. The sequencing sample was made of naive CD4+ T cells from blood. J is TRBJ2-1 and V is TRBV29-1; possibly TRBD1 for D (6 bases). The sequence was obtained from a man aged 18 to 30 with type 1 diabetes. The CDR3 DNA reads as TGCAGCGTTGAGACAGGATACAATGAGCAGTTCTTC. Translated: CSVETGYNEQFF.